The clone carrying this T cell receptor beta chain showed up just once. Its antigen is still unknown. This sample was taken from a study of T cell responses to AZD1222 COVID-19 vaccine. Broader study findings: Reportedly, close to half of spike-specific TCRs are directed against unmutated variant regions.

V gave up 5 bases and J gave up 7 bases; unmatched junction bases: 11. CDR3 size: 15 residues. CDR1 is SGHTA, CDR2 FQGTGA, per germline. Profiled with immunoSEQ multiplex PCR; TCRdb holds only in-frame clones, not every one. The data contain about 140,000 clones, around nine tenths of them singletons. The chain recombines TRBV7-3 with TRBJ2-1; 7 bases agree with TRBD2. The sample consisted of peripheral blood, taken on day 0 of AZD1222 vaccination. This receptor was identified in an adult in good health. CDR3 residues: CASSPWERDLNEQFF. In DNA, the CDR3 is TGTGCCAGCAGCCCCTGGGAGCGGGATTTGAATGAGCAGTTCTTC.